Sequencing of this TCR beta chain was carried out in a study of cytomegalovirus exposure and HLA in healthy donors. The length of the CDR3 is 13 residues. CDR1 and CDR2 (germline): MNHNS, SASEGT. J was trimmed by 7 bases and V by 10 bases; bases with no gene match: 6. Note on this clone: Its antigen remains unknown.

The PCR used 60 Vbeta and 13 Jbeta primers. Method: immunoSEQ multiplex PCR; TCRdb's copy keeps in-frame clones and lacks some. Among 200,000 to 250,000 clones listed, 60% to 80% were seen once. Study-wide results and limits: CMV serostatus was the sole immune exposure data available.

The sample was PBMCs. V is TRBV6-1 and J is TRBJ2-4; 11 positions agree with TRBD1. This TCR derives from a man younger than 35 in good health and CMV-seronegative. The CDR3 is CANSGTGGNIQYF. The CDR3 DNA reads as TGTGCCAACTCCGGGACAGGGGGGAACATTCAGTACTTC.